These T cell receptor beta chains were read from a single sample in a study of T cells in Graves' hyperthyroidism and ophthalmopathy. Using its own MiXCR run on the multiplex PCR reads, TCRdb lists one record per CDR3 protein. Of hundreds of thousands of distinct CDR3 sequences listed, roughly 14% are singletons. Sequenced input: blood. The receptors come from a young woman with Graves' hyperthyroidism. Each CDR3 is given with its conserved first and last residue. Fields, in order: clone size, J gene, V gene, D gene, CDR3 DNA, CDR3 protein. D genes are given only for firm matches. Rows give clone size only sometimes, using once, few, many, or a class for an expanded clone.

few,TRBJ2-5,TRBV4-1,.,TGCGCCAGCAGCCAAATGCCCCCCTTCTTCCTTCGTTTGGAGACCCAGTACTTC,CASSQMPPFFLRLETQYF
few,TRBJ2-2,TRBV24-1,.,TGTGCCACCAGTGATCGGCCGGTCGCCGGGGAGCTGTTTTTT,CATSDRPVAGELFF
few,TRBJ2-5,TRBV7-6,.,TGTGCCAGCAGCCCGGGGCTCTGGCTAGAGACCCAGTACTTC,CASSPGLWLETQYF
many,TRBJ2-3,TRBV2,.,TGTGCCAGCAGTCGGAGAGAGACGCAGTATTTT,CASSRRETQYF
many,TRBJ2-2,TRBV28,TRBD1,TGTGCCAGTTCAGGGGGCGCATCGACCACCGGGGAGCTGTTTTTT,CASSGGASTTGELFF
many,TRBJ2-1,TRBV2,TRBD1,TGTGCCAGCAGGCTGGAACAGGGGGAGTGGTCCTACAATGAGCAGTTCTTC,CASRLEQGEWSYNEQFF
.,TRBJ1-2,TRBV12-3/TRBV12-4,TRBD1,TGTGCCAGCAGTTTTCGGGACAGGGCACAAAGCGGCTACACCTTC,CASSFRDRAQSGYTF
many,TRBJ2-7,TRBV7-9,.,TGTGCCAGCAGCCCGCCAGTGGGACGGATTTACGAGCAGTACTTC,CASSPPVGRIYEQYF
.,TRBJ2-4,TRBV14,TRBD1,TGTGCCAGCAGCCGCAGACTCATGGGACAGGGGAAAAACATTCAGTACTTC,CASSRRLMGQGKNIQYF
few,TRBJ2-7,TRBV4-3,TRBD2,TGCGCCAGCAGCCAAGACCTAGCGGGGGGAGACGAGCAGTACTTC,CASSQDLAGGDEQYF
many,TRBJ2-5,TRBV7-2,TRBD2,TGTGCCAGCAGCTCCACCGCTAGCGGGGGGCGGGGGGAGACCCAGTACTTC,CASSSTASGGRGETQYF
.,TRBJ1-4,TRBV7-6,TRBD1,TGTGCCAGCAGCTTACAGGGGGAGAATGAAAAACTGTTTTTT,CASSLQGENEKLFF
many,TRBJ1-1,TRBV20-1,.,TGCAGTGCCCCTCTGGGTATTGAAGCTTTCTTT,CSAPLGIEAFF
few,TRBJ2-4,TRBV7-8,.,TGTGCCAGCAGCTTAGCGCAAGGACCCGGGGGCAAAAACATTCAGTACTTC,CASSLAQGPGGKNIQYF
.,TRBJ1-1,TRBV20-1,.,TGCAGTGCCCCGACGAGGGGCGACACTGAAGCTTTCTTT,CSAPTRGDTEAFF
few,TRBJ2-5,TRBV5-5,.,TGTGCCAGCAGCTTGGCCGGAGCAGGGGCGGAGACCCAGTACTTC,CASSLAGAGAETQYF
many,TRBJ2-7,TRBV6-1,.,TGTGCCAGCAGTGTAACCGGGACCAGAGGAAACGAGCAGTACTTC,CASSVTGTRGNEQYF
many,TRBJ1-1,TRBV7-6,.,TGTGCCAGCAGCGCCGACAGATACACTGAAGCTTTCTTT,CASSADRYTEAFF
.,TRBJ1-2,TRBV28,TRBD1,TGTGCCAGCAGTTGGGACAGGGAGATGAGTGGCTACACCTTC,CASSWDREMSGYTF
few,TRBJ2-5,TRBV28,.,TGTGCCAGCAGGGAGACGCGAGGTGAGACCCAGTACTTC,CASRETRGETQYF
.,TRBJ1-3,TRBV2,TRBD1,TGTGCCAGCAGCCCTGACAGGGGACTCTCTGGAAACACCATATATTTT,CASSPDRGLSGNTIYF
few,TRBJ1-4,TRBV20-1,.,TGCAGTGCTAGATTGGGCTCTAATGAAAAACTGTTTTTT,CSARLGSNEKLFF
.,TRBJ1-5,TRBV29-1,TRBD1,TGCAGCGCACTGACAGGGGGCGTCACCGGGGAGCCCCAGCATTTT,CSALTGGVTGEPQHF
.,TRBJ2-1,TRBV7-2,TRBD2,TGTGCCAGTAGTATATCTAGCGGGGTCTCCTACAATGAGCAGTTCTTC,CASSISSGVSYNEQFF
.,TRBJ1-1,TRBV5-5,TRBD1,TGTGCCAGCAGCTTTGTCCGGACAGGTTTCATCCCTGAAGCTTTCTTT,CASSFVRTGFIPEAFF
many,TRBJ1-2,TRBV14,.,TGTGCCAGCAGCCAAGAACTCCTCCTGGGGGGCGCCGATGGCTACACCTTC,CASSQELLLGGADGYTF
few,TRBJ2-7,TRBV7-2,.,TGTGCCAGCAGAGACCTCCCGGGACAGCAGTACTTC,CASRDLPGQQYF
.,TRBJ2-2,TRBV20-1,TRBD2,TGCAGTGCTAGAAGGGTGATGGGGGAGGGGCTCACCGGGGAGCTGTTTTTT,CSARRVMGEGLTGELFF
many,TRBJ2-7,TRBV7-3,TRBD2,TGTGCCAGCAGCCAGACCGGGACTAGCTTCGAGCAGTACTTC,CASSQTGTSFEQYF
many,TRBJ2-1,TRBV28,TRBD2,TGTGCCAGCAGTTTATCGGTCGGGACTAGCGGGAGCGCCTACAATGAGCAGTTCTTC,CASSLSVGTSGSAYNEQFF
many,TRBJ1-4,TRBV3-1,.,TGTGCCAGCAGCCAAGACAGGATCTCAACTAATGAAAAACTGTTTTTT,CASSQDRISTNEKLFF
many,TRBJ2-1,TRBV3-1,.,TGTGCCAGCAGCCATGGCACGGGTGAGCAGTTCTTC,CASSHGTGEQFF
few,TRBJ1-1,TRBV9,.,TGTGCCAGCAGCCTCTCCGGGATGAGCACTGAAGCTTTCTTT,CASSLSGMSTEAFF
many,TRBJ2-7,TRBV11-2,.,TGTGCCAGCAGCTTATCACCAGACGTCTCCTACGAGCAGTACTTC,CASSLSPDVSYEQYF
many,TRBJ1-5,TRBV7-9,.,TGTGCCAGCAGCCACGAGGGGGGTAATCAGCCCCAGCATTTT,CASSHEGGNQPQHF
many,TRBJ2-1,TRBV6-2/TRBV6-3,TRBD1,TGTGCCAGCAGTTACCGCACAGGGGAACCGGGGTACAATGAGCAGTTCTTC,CASSYRTGEPGYNEQFF
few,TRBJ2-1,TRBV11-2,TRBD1,TGTGCCAGCAGCTCCAGGGTAGGGGGACAGGGGGAATTTTTTACGTACAATGAGCAGTTCTTC,CASSSRVGGQGEFFTYNEQFF
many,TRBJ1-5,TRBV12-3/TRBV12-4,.,TGTGCCAGCAGTTATGGGGCGGGTCCTCAGCCCCAGCATTTT,CASSYGAGPQPQHF
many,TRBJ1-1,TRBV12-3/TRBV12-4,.,TGTGCCAGCAGTTTAGCTCAAGCCAGGGCCGCCGTTGAAGCTTTCTTT,CASSLAQARAAVEAFF
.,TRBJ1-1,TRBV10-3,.,TGTGCCATCAGGGGGGGAGGCCCTGCCACTGAAGCTTTCTTT,CAIRGGGPATEAFF
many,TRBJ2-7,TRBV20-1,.,TGCAGTGCTACAACAGCGAACTCCTACGAGCAGTACTTC,CSATTANSYEQYF
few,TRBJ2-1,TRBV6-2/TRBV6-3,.,TGTGCCAGCAGGACAGCCGGGAATGAGCAGTTCTTC,CASRTAGNEQFF
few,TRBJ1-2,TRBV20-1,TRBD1,TGCAGTGCTCCCGGTGACAGGGACCTTTCTAACTATGGCTACACCTTC,CSAPGDRDLSNYGYTF
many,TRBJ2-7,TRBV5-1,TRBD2,TGCGCCAGCAAGTTAGCGGGGAGCTCCTACGAGCAGTACTTC,CASKLAGSSYEQYF
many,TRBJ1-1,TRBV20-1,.,TGCAGTGCTAGAGATCAGAGGAGGGAAGGGATGAACACTGAAGCTTTCTTT,CSARDQRREGMNTEAFF
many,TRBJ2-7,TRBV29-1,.,TGCAGCGTTGTGGGGGATTCCTACGAGCAGTACTTC,CSVVGDSYEQYF
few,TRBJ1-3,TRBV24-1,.,TGTGCCACCAGTGACAGCGGAGGGGCGCACTCTGGAAACACCATATATTTT,CATSDSGGAHSGNTIYF
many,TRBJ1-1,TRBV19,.,TGTGCCAGTAGTCCTACCCACAGGGCTCTGAACACTGAAGCTTTCTTT,CASSPTHRALNTEAFF
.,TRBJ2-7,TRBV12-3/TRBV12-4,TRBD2,TGTGCCAGCAATCTCACACTAGCGGGGTTAATGAACGGGCAGTACTTC,CASNLTLAGLMNGQYF
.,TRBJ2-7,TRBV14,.,TGTGCCAGCAGCCAAGCGTCCGAGCAGTACTTC,CASSQASEQYF
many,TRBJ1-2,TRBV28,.,TGTGCCAGCAACGGGAACTATGGCTACACCTTC,CASNGNYGYTF
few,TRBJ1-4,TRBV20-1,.,TGCAGTGCTAGAGATATGGGTGAAAAACTGTTTTTT,CSARDMGEKLFF